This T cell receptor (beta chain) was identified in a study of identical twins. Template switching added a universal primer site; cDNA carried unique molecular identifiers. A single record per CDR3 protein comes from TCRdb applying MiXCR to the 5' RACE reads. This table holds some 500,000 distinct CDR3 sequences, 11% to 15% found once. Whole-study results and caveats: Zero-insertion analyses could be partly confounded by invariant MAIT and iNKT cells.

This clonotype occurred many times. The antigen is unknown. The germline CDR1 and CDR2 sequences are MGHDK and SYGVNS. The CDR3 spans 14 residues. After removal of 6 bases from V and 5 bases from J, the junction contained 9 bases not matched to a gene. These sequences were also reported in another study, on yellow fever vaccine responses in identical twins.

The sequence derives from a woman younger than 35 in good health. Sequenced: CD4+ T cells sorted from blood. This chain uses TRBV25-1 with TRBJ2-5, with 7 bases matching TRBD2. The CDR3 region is CASREGGSGETQYF. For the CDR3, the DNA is TGTGCCAGCAGAGAAGGCGGGAGTGGGGAGACCCAGTACTTC. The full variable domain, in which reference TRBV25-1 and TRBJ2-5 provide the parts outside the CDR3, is EADIYQTPRYLVIGTGKKITLECSQTMGHDKMYWYQQDPGMELHLIHYSYGVNSTEKGDLSSESTVSRIRTEHFPLTLESARPSHTSQYLCASREGGSGETQYFGPGTRLLVL.